A single sample gave rise to the 5 T cell receptor beta chains below, sequenced in a study of shared clonotypes between healthy human individuals. TCRdb keeps only in-frame clones here, not all; method: immunoSEQ multiplex PCR. The sample has about 450,000 clones, roughly 77% seen once. Sequenced input: PBMCs. These receptor sequences come from a woman aged 40 to 50 in good health. Some clones in this sample may be carry-over from other donors' samples.

Written as DNA, the CDR3 is TGTGCCAGCAGCTTATATCGAAGTGTCGGTCAGCCCCAGCATTTT. The encoded protein is CASSLYRSVGQPQHF. This chain uses TRBV7-2 with TRBJ1-5; no clear D gene. The CDR3 loop spans 15 amino acids. Germline CDR1 SGHTA, CDR2 FQGNSA. V was pared by 2 bases and J by 6 bases, with 14 bases between.

The CDR3 nucleotides are TGTGCCAGCAGCCAGGGCACAGATACGCAGTATTTT. Encoded protein: CASSQGTDTQYF. V and J are TRBV6-5 and TRBJ2-3; D is undetermined. The V gene's germline CDR1 is MNHEY and CDR2 SVGAGI. The ends were cut back, 6 bases at V and 1 base at J, with 5 bases in the middle. The CDR3 runs 12 residues.

On this clone itself: This likely reflects a read error, since a far larger clone is one base away. Other DNA variants within this sample encode the same CDR3. J is TRBJ2-3 and V is TRBV5-1; TRBD1 might be the D (6 bases). Trimming left V 5 bases short and J 3 bases short, with 16 bases between. The length of the CDR3 is 15 residues. CDR1 is SGHRS and CDR2 is YFSETQ in the germline V gene. Here the CDR3 reads CASSLGVRGTDTQYF. For the CDR3, the DNA is TGCGCCAGCAGTCTAGGCGTTAGGGGGACAGATACGCAGTATTTT.

The V and J genes are TRBV5-4 and TRBJ2-1; D unresolved. CDR1 SGHNT and CDR2 YYREEE come from the germline V gene (reference sequence). The V end was cut by 0 bases, the J end by 8 bases, with 6 bases between. The CDR3 covers 12 residues. In nucleotides, the CDR3 is TGTGCCAGCAGCTTGGTTCATGATGAGCAGTTCTTC. Amino acids: CASSLVHDEQFF.

The J gene is TRBJ2-3, the V gene TRBV5-3; D unclear. TRBV5-3 is annotated as an ORF whose role is uncertain. V dropped 0 bases and J dropped 2 bases, with 7 bases sitting between them. The CDR3 loop spans 14 amino acids. In DNA, the CDR3 is TGTGCCAGAAGCTTGGCGACCTACACAGATACGCAGTATTTT. Translating gives CARSLATYTDTQYF.